This passage covers 21 T cell receptor beta chains from one sample sequenced in a study of blood T cell repertoires in COVID-19. The method was immunoSEQ multiplex PCR; TCRdb's version includes in-frame clones alone and lacks a portion of them. The sample lists about 110,000 clones; 75% to 80% were seen once. Sequencing was performed on peripheral blood. The receptor set was obtained from a woman at least 80 years old with active or convalescent COVID-19.

V gene TRBV7-7 combines with J gene TRBJ2-3; D unclear. Looked up from germline, CDR1 is SSHAT and CDR2 is FNYEAQ (reference sequence). This CDR3 has 13 amino acids. V was trimmed by 5 bases and J by 6 bases, leaving 12 bases between them. The CDR3 DNA is TGTGCCAGCAGCCCCCAGTTCGGGGATACGCAGTATTTT. It codes for CASSPQFGDTQYF.

The V and J genes are TRBV6-5 and TRBJ2-5; possible D gene TRBD2, 5 bases. The germline CDR1 and CDR2 sequences are MNHEY and SVGAGI. The CDR3 length is 16 residues. Deletions cut 0 bases from V and 0 bases from J, with 11 bases between. CDR3 region: CASSYSWASNQETQYF. CDR3 sequence (DNA): TGTGCCAGCAGTTACTCTTGGGCTAGCAACCAAGAGACCCAGTACTTC.

The chain has TRBV7-2 and TRBJ2-7; D might be TRBD2 (5 bases). This CDR3 contains 19 residues. The V gene's germline CDR1 is SGHTA and CDR2 FQGNSA. V shed 1 base and J shed 0 bases, with 22 bases lying between them. The CDR3 DNA sequence: TGTGCCAGCAGCTTAGTGAATGTCTGGGCGGAGGTGGACTCCTACGAGCAGTACTTC. Translation: CASSLVNVWAEVDSYEQYF.

This clone was counted only a few times. The chain recombines TRBV6-2 or TRBV6-3 with TRBJ2-1, with 11 nucleotides matching TRBD2. This CDR3 spans 16 amino acids. V trimming: 5 bases; J trimming: 3 bases; junction bases outside the gene matches: 6. CDR1 is MNHEY, CDR2 SVGEGT, per germline. The CDR3 reads CASSPLAGGGYNEQFF. For the CDR3, the DNA is TGTGCCAGCAGTCCCTTAGCGGGAGGGGGCTACAATGAGCAGTTCTTC.

The chain couples TRBV6-5 to TRBJ1-2; D is perhaps TRBD1 (5 bases). Germline-derived CDR1 and CDR2 are MNHEY and SVGAGI. The V end was cut by 1 base, the J end by 3 bases, with 6 bases between. The CDR3 extends over 13 amino acids. The DNA of the CDR3 is TGTGCCAGCAGTTACTTCAGGGACTATGGCTACACCTTC. Protein sequence: CASSYFRDYGYTF.

The gene calls are TRBV5-5 and TRBJ2-5; a possible D gene is TRBD1 (5 bases). Germline assignment: CDR1 SGHKS and CDR2 YYEKEE (reference sequence). V was cut by 3 bases and J by 5 bases, with 17 bases left in between. CDR3 length: 15 residues. The CDR3 nucleotides are TGTGCCAGCAGCTCCCGCCCCCAGGGTTGGGAGACCCAGTACTTC. It codes for CASSSRPQGWETQYF.

J is TRBJ1-1 and V is TRBV11-2; 7 bases align to TRBD1. With 4 bases clipped from V and 4 bases from J, the junction kept 3 bases outside the gene matches. Germline V gene lookup returns CDR1 SGHAT and CDR2 FQNNGV. The CDR3 runs to 13 residues. CDR3 DNA: TGTGCCAGCAGCTATACAGGGGCCACTGAAGCTTTCTTT. Protein: CASSYTGATEAFF.

The CDR3 here is CATSGGYRANTGELFF. In nucleotides, the CDR3 is TGTGCCACCAGTGGAGGGTACAGGGCGAACACCGGGGAGCTGTTTTTT. The chain uses TRBV24-1 and TRBJ2-2, with D possibly matching TRBD1 (6 bases). Germline V gene lookup returns CDR1 KGHDR and CDR2 SFDVKD. Trimming shortened V by 5 bases and J by 0 bases, and 12 bases separated the two germline ends. The CDR3 spans 16 residues.

This chain uses TRBV5-4 with TRBJ1-3, with a possible D match to TRBD1 (5 bases). Germline-derived CDR1 and CDR2 are SGHNT and YYREEE (reference sequence). Trimming took off 2 bases at V and 0 bases at J, with 15 bases between the two ends. There are 17 residues in the CDR3. The CDR3 loop reads CASSFGVEGLSGNTIYF. The CDR3 DNA reads as TGTGCCAGCAGCTTCGGGGTGGAGGGACTCTCTGGAAACACCATATATTTT. The variable domain in full, with the rest retrieved from reference TRBV5-4 and TRBJ1-3, is ETGVTQSPTHLIKTRGQQVTLRCSSQSGHNTVSWYQQALGQGPQFIFQYYREEENGRGNFPPRFSGLQFPNYSSELNVNALELDDSALYLCASSFGVEGLSGNTIYFGEGSWLTVV.

This chain connects TRBV30 to TRBJ2-3; 11 nucleotides agree with TRBD1. The junction had 7 bases not matched to a gene; V was cut back by 1 base and J by 4 bases. CDR3 length equals 16 residues. The V gene's germline CDR1 is GTSNPN and CDR2 SVGIG (reference sequence). This CDR3 is CAWSGGWTGGPDTQYF. In nucleotides, the CDR3 is TGTGCCTGGAGTGGTGGTTGGACAGGGGGCCCAGATACGCAGTATTTT.

This clone was seen a single time. CDR3 protein: CASSLYPAKLGGRSYNEQFF. In DNA form, the CDR3 reads TGTGCCAGCAGTTTGTACCCCGCGAAATTAGGTGGGCGCTCCTACAATGAGCAGTTCTTC. The chain uses TRBV28 and TRBJ2-1; no reliable D call. Germline CDR1 is MDHEN and CDR2 is SYDVKM. Trimming cost V 3 bases and J 0 bases, with 24 bases left between them. This CDR3 is 20 amino acids long.

The rearrangement uses TRBV19 and TRBJ2-5; D unclear. Trimming took off 7 bases at V and 5 bases at J, with 11 bases between the two ends. The CDR3 extends over 12 amino acids. Looked up from germline, CDR1 is LNHDA and CDR2 is SQIVND (reference sequence). CDR3 sequence reads: CASKAIGETQYF. The CDR3 DNA follows: TGTGCCAGTAAGGCTATCGGGGAGACCCAGTACTTC.

This chain connects TRBV28 to TRBJ2-7, with D perhaps matching TRBD2 (5 bases). The CDR3 runs to 12 residues. The ends were cut back, 7 bases at V and 1 base at J, with 8 bases in the middle. Looked up from germline, CDR1 is MDHEN and CDR2 is SYDVKM. The CDR3 region is CASTRGSYEQYF. In DNA form, the CDR3 reads TGTGCCAGCACCCGGGGATCCTACGAGCAGTACTTC.

The chain has TRBV29-1 and TRBJ1-3; D is uncertain. The CDR3 spans 13 residues. CDR1 is SQVTM, CDR2 ANQGSEA, per germline. V gave up 3 bases and J gave up 0 bases, with 6 bases separating them. CDR3 in DNA: TGCAGCGTTGAGGGCATCTCTGGAAACACCATATATTTT. It codes for CSVEGISGNTIYF.

V and J are TRBV11-2 and TRBJ1-2; a weak D match, TRBD1 (5 bases). The ends were cut back, 0 bases at V and 8 bases at J, with 10 bases in the middle. The CDR3 loop spans 13 amino acids. Germline V lookup: CDR1 SGHAT, CDR2 FQNNGV. This chain's CDR3 is CASSLESGLGYTF. CDR3 DNA sequence: TGTGCCAGCAGCTTAGAGTCAGGGCTCGGCTACACCTTC.

The V and J genes are TRBV2 and TRBJ2-5; 11 positions agree with TRBD2. The ends lost 7 bases at V and 3 bases at J; junction bases unmatched: 1. This CDR3 has 13 residues. Germline assignment: CDR1 SNHLY and CDR2 FYNNEI. The CDR3 DNA reads TGTGCCAGCATACTAGCGGGAGAAGAGACCCAGTACTTC. Translating gives CASILAGEETQYF.

There are a few counts of this clone. The gene calls are TRBV11-1 and TRBJ2-2; perhaps TRBD1 as D (6 bases). The germline CDR1 and CDR2 sequences are SGHAT and FQDESV (reference sequence). Trimming shortened V by 3 bases and J by 3 bases, and 11 bases separated the two germline ends. The CDR3 contains 15 residues. The CDR3 is CASSFLDSYTGELFF. The CDR3 coding sequence is TGTGCCAGCAGCTTCTTGGACAGCTACACCGGGGAGCTGTTTTTT.

The genes are TRBV10-3 and TRBJ1-2, with TRBD1 matching 10 bases. This CDR3 has 16 amino acids. From germline, CDR1 is ENHRY and CDR2 SYGVKD. After removal of 4 bases from V and 1 base from J, the junction contained 6 bases not matched to a gene. The CDR3 loop is CAISGGWTGGNYGYTF. The CDR3 DNA reads TGTGCCATCAGTGGGGGTTGGACAGGGGGTAACTATGGCTACACCTTC.

This chain links TRBV5-4 with TRBJ2-7; TRBD2 matches at 7 bases. Germline V gene lookup returns CDR1 SGHNT and CDR2 YYREEE (reference sequence). The CDR3 spans 16 residues. V lost 4 bases, J lost 0 bases, and 10 bases stayed unmatched. CDR3: CASSLREGGPSYEQYF. The DNA of the CDR3 is TGTGCCAGCAGCCTGAGGGAGGGAGGGCCCTCCTACGAGCAGTACTTC.

V and J are TRBV5-4 and TRBJ2-4; maybe TRBD2 (6 bases). CDR3 length: 14 residues. V lost 1 base to trimming and J lost 9 bases, with 14 bases between them. Germline values: CDR1 SGHNT, CDR2 YYREEE (reference sequence). The CDR3 nucleotides are TGTGCCAGCAGCTTGTCGGAGGGAGATAGCATTCAGTACTTC. Amino acid sequence: CASSLSEGDSIQYF.

The chain has TRBV7-3 and TRBJ2-3, with TRBD2 matching 8 bases. There are 15 residues in the CDR3. Trimming took 1 base from V and 3 from J; bases not matched to a gene: 3. Germline loops: CDR1 SGHTA, CDR2 FQGTGA. CDR3 in DNA: TGTGCCAGCAGCTTAAGCAGCGGGGGAACAGATACGCAGTATTTT. As protein: CASSLSSGGTDTQYF.